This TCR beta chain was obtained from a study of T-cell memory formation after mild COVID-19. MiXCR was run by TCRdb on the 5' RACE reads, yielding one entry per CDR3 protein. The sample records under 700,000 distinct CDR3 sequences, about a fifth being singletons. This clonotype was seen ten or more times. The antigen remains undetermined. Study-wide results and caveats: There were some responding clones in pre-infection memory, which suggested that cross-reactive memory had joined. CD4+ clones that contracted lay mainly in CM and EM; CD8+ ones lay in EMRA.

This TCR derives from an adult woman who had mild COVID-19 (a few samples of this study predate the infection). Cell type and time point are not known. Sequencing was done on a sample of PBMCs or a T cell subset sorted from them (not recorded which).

DNA of the CDR3: TGTGCCTGGAGTGTAAGTTCGGAAGGGTCGTGGGAGCAGTACTTC. It codes for CAWSVSSEGSWEQYF. V and J are TRBV30 and TRBJ2-7, with no clear D. Trimming pared 0 bases from V and 7 bases from J, leaving 19 bases between. Germline-derived CDR1 and CDR2 are GTSNPN and SVGIG (reference sequence). The CDR3 runs 15 residues. The full variable domain, its missing parts supplied by reference TRBV30 and TRBJ2-7, is SQTIHQWPATLVQPVGSPLSLECTVEGTSNPNLYWYRQAAGRGLQLLFYSVGIGQISSEVPQNLSASRPQDRQFILSSKKLLLSDSGFYLCAWSVSSEGSWEQYFGPGTRLTVT.